Listed here are 13 T cell receptor beta chains from one sample, sequenced in a study of blood T cell repertoires in COVID-19. Sequencing was performed with immunoSEQ multiplex PCR; in TCRdb, only in-frame clones are kept and a portion is missing. The top ten clones hold 2.5% to 3.5% of a sample with around 270,000 clones, over 75% of them seen once. The specimen was PBMCs or T cells enriched from blood (not recorded which). These receptors were taken from a woman aged 40 to 55 who had been exposed to COVID-19.

The chain carries TRBV11-2 and TRBJ1-2; D gene ambiguous. From germline, CDR1 is SGHAT and CDR2 FQNNGV. CDR3 length: 13 amino acids. Trimming left V 1 base short and J 8 bases short, with 11 bases between. CDR3 sequence: CASSLGFGRGYTF. The CDR3 bases are TGTGCCAGCAGCTTAGGGTTTGGGCGCGGCTACACCTTC. Looking up the rest from reference TRBV11-2 and TRBJ1-2 gives the full variable domain: EAGVAQSPRYKIIEKRQSVAFWCNPISGHATLYWYQQILGQGPKLLIQFQNNGVVDDSQLPKDRFSAERLKGVDSTLKIQPAKLEDSAVYLCASSLGFGRGYTFGSGTRLTVV.

The V gene is TRBV20-1, the J gene TRBJ2-3; 13 positions agree with TRBD2. There are 15 residues in the CDR3. CDR1 and CDR2 (germline): DFQATT, SNEGSKA (reference sequence). The V segment lost 3 bases and the J segment 4 bases; nucleotides outside the gene matches: 4. In nucleotides, the CDR3 is TGCAGTGCTAGTCGACTAGCGGGAGGACCAGATACGCAGTATTTT. Its translation: CSASRLAGGPDTQYF.

The rearrangement uses TRBV30 and TRBJ1-5, with 10 bases matching TRBD1. V shed 0 bases, J shed 6 bases, and the junction held 5 bases outside the gene matches. This CDR3 spans 15 amino acids. Germline CDR1 is GTSNPN and CDR2 is SVGIG (reference sequence). CDR3 DNA: TGTGCCTGGAGTGTACCGGACAGGGGGTCTCAGCCCCAGCATTTT. Amino acid sequence: CAWSVPDRGSQPQHF.

This chain uses TRBV9 with TRBJ2-7, with 9 bases fitting TRBD2. J gave up 7 bases and V 3 bases, and 2 bases lay outside the gene matches. Germline V gene sequence: CDR1 SGDLS, CDR2 YYNGEE. The CDR3 spans 12 residues. CDR3: CASSALAGEQYF. DNA of the CDR3: TGTGCCAGCAGCGCTCTAGCGGGGGAGCAGTACTTC.

The gene calls are TRBV6-1 and TRBJ1-3, with D possibly matching TRBD1 (5 bases). The V end lost 0 bases, the J end lost 2 bases, and 8 bases lay between the germline ends. Per the germline V gene, CDR1 is MNHNS and CDR2 is SASEGT. CDR3 length: 15 residues. CDR3 sequence reads: CASSEAGTAGNTIYF. DNA of the CDR3: TGTGCCAGCAGTGAAGCAGGGACTGCTGGAAACACCATATATTTT.

The J gene is TRBJ2-1, the V gene TRBV5-4; D ambiguous. V was trimmed by 0 bases and J by 0 bases, leaving 10 bases between them. CDR1 and CDR2 from the germline V gene are SGHNT and YYREEE (reference sequence). The CDR3 is 16 amino acids. The CDR3 DNA reads TGTGCCAGCAGCTTGGCAGGCTCGCGCTCCTACAATGAGCAGTTCTTC. This translates into CASSLAGSRSYNEQFF. Supplemented by reference TRBV5-4 and TRBJ2-1, the full variable domain reads ETGVTQSPTHLIKTRGQQVTLRCSSQSGHNTVSWYQQALGQGPQFIFQYYREEENGRGNFPPRFSGLQFPNYSSELNVNALELDDSALYLCASSLAGSRSYNEQFFGPGTRLTVL.

The sample holds one count of this clone. This sequence joins TRBV27 and TRBJ2-7, with a tentative D call TRBD2 (6 bases). The germline gives CDR1 MNHEY, CDR2 SMNVEV (reference sequence). V was clipped by 5 bases and J by 0 bases, with 8 bases between them. This CDR3 is built from 13 residues. In DNA, the CDR3 is TGTGCCAGCAGTCCGGGACTCTCCTACGAGCAGTACGTC. This encodes CASSPGLSYEQYV.

The V and J genes are TRBV19 and TRBJ2-1; TRBD1 aligns across 12 bases. J gave up 7 bases and V 5 bases, and 6 bases lay outside the gene matches. The CDR3 has 15 residues. In germline, CDR1 is LNHDA, CDR2 SQIVND (reference sequence). CDR3: CASSLVGQGANEQFF. CDR3 nucleotide sequence: TGTGCCAGTAGTTTAGTGGGACAGGGGGCTAATGAGCAGTTCTTC.

This clone was observed once. This chain connects TRBV7-3 to TRBJ2-2, with D possibly being TRBD2 (6 bases). This CDR3 region has 14 residues. V lost 6 bases, J lost 2 bases, and 10 bases lay in between. The germline V gene has CDR1 SGHTA and CDR2 FQGTGA. CDR3 nucleotide sequence: TGTGCCAGCAGGGGTAGCGGAAACACCGGGGAGCTGTTTTTT. Translated, it gives CASRGSGNTGELFF.

The chain has TRBV2 and TRBJ2-3; possibly TRBD2 for D (6 bases). Germline V gives CDR1 SNHLY, CDR2 FYNNEI. Trimming cost V 6 bases and J 14 bases, with 15 bases left between them. The CDR3 is made up of 11 amino acids. CDR3 residues: CASRGTPTAYF. For the CDR3, the DNA is TGTGCCAGCAGGGGGACTCCTACAGCGTATTTT.

CDR3 sequence reads: CASSLRDSNSPLHF. The CDR3 nucleotides read TGTGCCAGCAGCCTCCGGGACAGTAATTCACCCCTCCACTTT. The rearrangement joins TRBV11-2 to TRBJ1-6; 7 nucleotides line up with TRBD1. Germline CDR1 SGHAT, CDR2 FQNNGV. Trimming removed 5 bases from V and 6 bases from J; junction bases left unmatched: 4. The CDR3 totals 14 residues. The complete variable domain, with remaining parts taken from reference TRBV11-2 and TRBJ1-6, reads EAGVAQSPRYKIIEKRQSVAFWCNPISGHATLYWYQQILGQGPKLLIQFQNNGVVDDSQLPKDRFSAERLKGVDSTLKIQPAKLEDSAVYLCASSLRDSNSPLHFGNGTRLTVT.

The genes are TRBV2 and TRBJ2-4; D remains unclear. V was trimmed by 8 bases and J by 0 bases, leaving 5 bases between them. The CDR3 consists of 12 residues. The germline gives CDR1 SNHLY, CDR2 FYNNEI. The CDR3 sequence: CASSLAKNIQYF. The CDR3 coding sequence is TGTGCCAGCTCTTTAGCCAAAAACATTCAGTACTTC.

The rearrangement links TRBV11-3 to TRBJ2-2; the D is unclear. V gave up 0 bases and J gave up 0 bases, with 11 bases separating them. Germline CDR1 is SGHNT and CDR2 is YENEEA. This CDR3 spans 17 amino acids. The CDR3 loop reads CASSLEVGTPNTGELFF. The CDR3 bases are TGTGCCAGCAGCTTAGAGGTTGGCACACCGAACACCGGGGAGCTGTTTTTT.